One and the same sample provided the 9 T cell receptor beta chains below, sequenced in a study of blood T cell repertoires in COVID-19. The method was immunoSEQ multiplex PCR; TCRdb's version includes in-frame clones alone and lacks a portion of them. In the table there are 300,000 to 400,000 clones, under 95% of which are singletons. Specimen: peripheral blood. The receptor source for this set is a woman aged 18-29 years who had recovered from COVID-19.

CDR3 nucleotide sequence: TGTGCCAGCAGCTTACGGCCGGGGAACACCGGGGAGCTGTTTTTT. Translating gives CASSLRPGNTGELFF. The chain combines TRBV7-6 with TRBJ2-2, with D unclear. In germline, CDR1 is SGHVS, CDR2 FNYEAQ. V dropped 2 bases and J dropped 1 base, with 8 bases sitting between them. This CDR3 has 15 residues. Full variable domain (missing parts from reference TRBV7-6 and TRBJ2-2): GAGVSQSPRYKVTKRGQDVALRCDPISGHVSLYWYRQALGQGPEFLTYFNYEAQQDKSGLPNDRFSAERPEGSISTLTIQRTEQRDSAMYRCASSLRPGNTGELFFGEGSRLTVL.

Remarks on this clone: Other DNA sequences in the same sample also yield this CDR3. This chain uses TRBV7-9 with TRBJ2-1; possibly TRBD2 for D (6 bases). The V gene's germline CDR1 is SEHNR and CDR2 FQNEAQ (reference sequence). The CDR3 consists of 13 residues. The V gene lost 1 base and the J gene lost 7 bases, with 8 bases spanning the gap. As DNA, the CDR3 is TGTGCCAGCAGCTTAGGCGGGATGAATGAGCAGTTCTTC. Amino acid sequence: CASSLGGMNEQFF.

The chain employs TRBV6-5 and TRBJ1-5; D gene ambiguous. Germline V gene lookup returns CDR1 MNHEY and CDR2 SVGAGI. The CDR3 runs 12 residues. V lost 8 bases and J lost 3, with 8 bases in between. The CDR3 sequence is CASAQHNQPQHF. The CDR3 DNA follows: TGTGCCAGCGCACAACACAATCAGCCCCAGCATTTT.

This clone was seen only once. The chain links TRBV6-2 or TRBV6-3 to TRBJ2-1; 14 positions match TRBD2. Germline CDR1 and CDR2: MNHEY and SVGEGT. CDR3 length: 14 amino acids. V lost 2 bases to trimming and J lost 13 bases; unmatched junction nucleotides: 4. CDR3 region: CASSYGTSGGFQFF. CDR3 DNA sequence: TGTGCCAGCAGTTACGGGACTAGCGGGGGTTTCCAGTTCTTC.

In its sample, this clone was seen once. The rearrangement links TRBV7-2 to TRBJ1-5; D gene uncertain. The CDR3 totals 12 residues. Per germline, CDR1 SGHTA and CDR2 FQGNSA. Trimming left V 1 base short and J 7 bases short, with 5 bases between. Here the CDR3 reads CASSLDSQPQHF. The CDR3, as DNA: TGTGCCAGCAGCTTAGATTCGCAGCCCCAGCATTTT.

This sequence joins TRBV27 and TRBJ1-1, with 7 bases lining up with TRBD1. Germline CDR1 MNHEY, CDR2 SMNVEV (reference sequence). Trimming at V came to 5 bases and at J to 1 base, leaving 7 bases not matched to a gene. There are 15 residues in the CDR3. CDR3 protein: CASSAPQGGNTEAFF. The CDR3 nucleotides read TGTGCCAGCAGTGCGCCGCAGGGGGGGAACACTGAAGCTTTCTTT.

The chain has TRBV6-1 and TRBJ2-3; possibly TRBD1 for D (6 bases). The CDR3 has 17 residues. V was clipped by 4 bases and J by 0 bases, with 17 bases between them. CDR1 is MNHNS and CDR2 is SASEGT in the germline V gene. The CDR3 bases are TGTGCCAGCAGTGCGCAATCGGGACACCGGAGCACAGATACGCAGTATTTT. Protein sequence: CASSAQSGHRSTDTQYF.

The chain links TRBV11-2 to TRBJ2-2; perhaps TRBD1 as D (6 bases). The germline V gene has CDR1 SGHAT and CDR2 FQNNGV. CDR3 length: 13 amino acids. V was cut by 5 bases and J by 8 bases, with 12 bases left in between. The CDR3 nucleotides read TGTGCCAGCAGCGCAACAGGGTTTGGGGAGCTGTTTTTT. Amino acid sequence: CASSATGFGELFF.

V gene TRBV19 combines with J gene TRBJ2-5; D is ambiguous. The V gene lost 2 bases and the J gene lost 1 base, with 8 bases spanning the gap. The CDR3 is 14 residues long. Germline assignment: CDR1 LNHDA and CDR2 SQIVND (reference sequence). CDR3 DNA: TGTGCCAGTAGTATAACCCCTAGCCAAGAGACCCAGTACTTC. Protein: CASSITPSQETQYF.